Here is one T cell receptor (beta chain) with its context. The antigen remains unidentified. This specimen comes from a study of T-cell memory formation after mild COVID-19. General study points: Shrinking CD4+ clones were chiefly CM and EM; CD8+ ones were chiefly EMRA. While clones contracting from day 15 to 85 were balanced between CD4 and CD8, later expanders leaned CD4+. In pre-infection memory, a portion of responding clones appeared, which suggested that cross-reactive memory joined.

Using its own MiXCR run on the 5' RACE reads, TCRdb lists one record per CDR3 protein. In the table there are hundreds of thousands of distinct CDR3 sequences, 28% of which are singletons. V shed 3 bases and J shed 4 bases, with 9 bases lying between them. The germline gives CDR1 SGHDN, CDR2 FVKESK. This CDR3 is built from 14 residues. This sequence was found in an adult woman who had mild COVID-19 (a few samples of this study predate the infection). Cell type and time point are not known. This chain joins TRBV14 and TRBJ2-2; unclear D gene. Sequenced: PBMCs or a T cell subset sorted from them (not recorded which). CDR3 nucleotide sequence: TGTGCCAGCAGCCAGATAGGCGTCACCGGGGAGCTGTTTTTT. Protein sequence: CASSQIGVTGELFF. Filled out from reference TRBV14 and TRBJ2-2, the complete variable domain reads EAGVTQFPSHSVIEKGQTVTLRCDPISGHDNLYWYRRVMGKEIKFLLHFVKESKQDESGMPNNRFLAERTGGTYSTLKVQPAELEDSGVYFCASSQIGVTGELFFGEGSRLTVL.